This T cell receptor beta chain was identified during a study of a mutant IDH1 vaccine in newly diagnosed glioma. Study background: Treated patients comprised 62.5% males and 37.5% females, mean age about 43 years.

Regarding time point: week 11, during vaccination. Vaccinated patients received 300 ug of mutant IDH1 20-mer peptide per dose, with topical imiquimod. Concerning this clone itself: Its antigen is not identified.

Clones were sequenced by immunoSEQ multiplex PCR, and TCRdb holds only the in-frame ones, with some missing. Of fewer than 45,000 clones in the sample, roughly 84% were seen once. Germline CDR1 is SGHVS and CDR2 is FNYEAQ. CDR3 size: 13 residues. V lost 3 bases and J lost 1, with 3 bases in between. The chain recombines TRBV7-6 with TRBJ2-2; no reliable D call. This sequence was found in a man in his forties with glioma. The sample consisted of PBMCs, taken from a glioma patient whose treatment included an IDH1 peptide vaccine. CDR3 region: CASSFRNTGELFF. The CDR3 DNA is TGTGCCAGCAGCTTCAGGAACACCGGGGAGCTGTTTTTT.